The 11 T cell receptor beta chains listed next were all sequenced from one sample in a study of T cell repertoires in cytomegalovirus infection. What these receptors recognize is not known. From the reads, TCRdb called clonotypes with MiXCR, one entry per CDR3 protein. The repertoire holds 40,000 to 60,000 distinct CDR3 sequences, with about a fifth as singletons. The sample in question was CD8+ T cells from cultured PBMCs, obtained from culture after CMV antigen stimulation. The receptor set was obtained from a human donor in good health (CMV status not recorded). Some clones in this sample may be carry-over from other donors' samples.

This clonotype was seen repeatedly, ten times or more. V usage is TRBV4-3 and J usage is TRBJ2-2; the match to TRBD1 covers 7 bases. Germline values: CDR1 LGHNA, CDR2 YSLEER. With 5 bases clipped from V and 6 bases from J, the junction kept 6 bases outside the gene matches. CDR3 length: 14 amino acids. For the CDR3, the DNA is TGCGCCAGCAGCACAATTCAGGGGGCCGGGGAGCTGTTTTTT. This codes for CASSTIQGAGELFF.

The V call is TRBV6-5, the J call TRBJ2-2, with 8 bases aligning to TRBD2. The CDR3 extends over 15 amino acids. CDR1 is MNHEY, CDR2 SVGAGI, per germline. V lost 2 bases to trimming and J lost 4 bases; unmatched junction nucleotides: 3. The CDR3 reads CASSYTSGGTGELFF. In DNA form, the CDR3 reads TGTGCCAGCAGTTACACTAGCGGAGGCACCGGGGAGCTGTTTTTT.

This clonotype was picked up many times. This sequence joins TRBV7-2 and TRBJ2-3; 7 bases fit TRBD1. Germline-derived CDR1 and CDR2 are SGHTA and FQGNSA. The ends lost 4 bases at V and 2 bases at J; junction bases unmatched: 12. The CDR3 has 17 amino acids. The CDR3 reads CASSSWDSIPLTDTQYF. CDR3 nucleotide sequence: TGTGCCAGCAGCTCTTGGGACAGTATACCCCTCACAGATACGCAGTATTTT.

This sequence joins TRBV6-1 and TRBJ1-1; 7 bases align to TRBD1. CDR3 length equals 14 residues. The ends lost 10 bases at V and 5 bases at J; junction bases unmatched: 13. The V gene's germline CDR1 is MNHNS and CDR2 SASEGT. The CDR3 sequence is CATRQGNTWTEAFF. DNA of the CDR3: TGTGCCACCCGACAGGGTAATACCTGGACTGAAGCTTTCTTT.

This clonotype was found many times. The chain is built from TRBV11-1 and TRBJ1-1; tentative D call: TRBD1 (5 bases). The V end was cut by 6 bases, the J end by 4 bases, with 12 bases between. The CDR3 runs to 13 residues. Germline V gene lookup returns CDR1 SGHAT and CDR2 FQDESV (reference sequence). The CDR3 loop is CASRSGGATEAFF. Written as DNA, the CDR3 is TGTGCCAGCAGGTCGGGAGGGGCCACTGAAGCTTTCTTT.

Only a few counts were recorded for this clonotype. Written as DNA, the CDR3 is TGCGCCAGCAGCCAAGACCGGAGTAGCTCCTATAATTCACCCCTCCACTTT. Its protein product is CASSQDRSSSYNSPLHF. The chain carries TRBV4-3 and TRBJ1-6; D gene unclear. Looked up from germline, CDR1 is LGHNA and CDR2 is YSLEER. Trimming stripped 0 bases from V and 0 bases from J, with 9 bases between. The length of the CDR3 is 17 residues.

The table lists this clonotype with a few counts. The CDR3 coding sequence is TGTGCCAGCAGCCCCCCGGCTAGAGGTTACCTCAACAATGAGCAGTTCTTC. As protein: CASSPPARGYLNNEQFF. The chain is built from TRBV7-9 and TRBJ2-1, with D unresolved. CDR1 is SEHNR and CDR2 is FQNEAQ in the germline V gene (reference sequence). Trimming cost V 5 bases and J 5 bases, with 22 bases left between them. The CDR3 is made up of 17 amino acids.

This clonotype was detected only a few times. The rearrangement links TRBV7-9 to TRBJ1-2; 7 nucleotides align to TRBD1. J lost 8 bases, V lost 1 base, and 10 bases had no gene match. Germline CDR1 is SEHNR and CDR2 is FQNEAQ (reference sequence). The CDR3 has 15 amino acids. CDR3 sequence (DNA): TGTGCCAGCAGCTTAGTCACGGACAGGATTCGGGGCTACACCTTC. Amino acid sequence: CASSLVTDRIRGYTF.

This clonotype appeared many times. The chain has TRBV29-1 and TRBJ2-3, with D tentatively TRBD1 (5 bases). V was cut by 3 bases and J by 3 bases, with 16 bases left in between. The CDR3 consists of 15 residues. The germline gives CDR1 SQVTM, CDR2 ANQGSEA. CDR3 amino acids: CSVEYVSAGTDTQYF. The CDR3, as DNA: TGCAGCGTTGAGTATGTTTCGGCAGGGACAGATACGCAGTATTTT.

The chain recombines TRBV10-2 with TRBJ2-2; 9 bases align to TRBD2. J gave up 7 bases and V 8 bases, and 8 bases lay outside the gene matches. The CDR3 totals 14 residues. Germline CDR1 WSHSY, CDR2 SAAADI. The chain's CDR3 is CASFLREGSGELFF. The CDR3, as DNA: TGCGCCAGCTTTTTGCGGGAGGGTAGCGGGGAGCTGTTTTTT.

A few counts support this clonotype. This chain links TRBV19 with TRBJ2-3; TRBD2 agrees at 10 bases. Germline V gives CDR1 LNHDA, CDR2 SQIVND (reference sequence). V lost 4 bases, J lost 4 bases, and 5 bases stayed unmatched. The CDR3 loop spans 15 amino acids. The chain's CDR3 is CASSKPSGRSDTQYF. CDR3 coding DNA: TGTGCCAGTAGTAAGCCTAGCGGGAGATCAGATACGCAGTATTTT.